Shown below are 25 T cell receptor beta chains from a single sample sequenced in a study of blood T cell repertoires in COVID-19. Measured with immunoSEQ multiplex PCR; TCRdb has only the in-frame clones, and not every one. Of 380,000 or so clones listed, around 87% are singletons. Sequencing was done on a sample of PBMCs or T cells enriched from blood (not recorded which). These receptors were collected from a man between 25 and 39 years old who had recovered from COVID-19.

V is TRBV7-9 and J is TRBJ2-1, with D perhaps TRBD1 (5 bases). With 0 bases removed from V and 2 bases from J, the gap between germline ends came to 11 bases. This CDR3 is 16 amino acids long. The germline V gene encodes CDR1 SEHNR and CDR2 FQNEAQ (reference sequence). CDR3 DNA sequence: TGTGCCAGCAGCTTAGCGCCCAGGGCGGCCTACAATGAGCAGTTCTTC. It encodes CASSLAPRAAYNEQFF.

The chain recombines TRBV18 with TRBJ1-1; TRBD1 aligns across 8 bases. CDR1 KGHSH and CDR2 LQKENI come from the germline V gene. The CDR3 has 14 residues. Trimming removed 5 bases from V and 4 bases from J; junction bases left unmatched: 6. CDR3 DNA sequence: TGTGCCAGCTCAACAATGGACAGGGCCACTGAAGCTTTCTTT. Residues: CASSTMDRATEAFF.

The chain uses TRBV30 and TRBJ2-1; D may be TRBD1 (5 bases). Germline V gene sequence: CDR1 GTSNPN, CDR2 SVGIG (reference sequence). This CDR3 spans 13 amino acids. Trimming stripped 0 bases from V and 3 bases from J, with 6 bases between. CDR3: CAWSVDSYNEQFF. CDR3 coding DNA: TGTGCCTGGAGTGTCGACAGCTACAATGAGCAGTTCTTC.

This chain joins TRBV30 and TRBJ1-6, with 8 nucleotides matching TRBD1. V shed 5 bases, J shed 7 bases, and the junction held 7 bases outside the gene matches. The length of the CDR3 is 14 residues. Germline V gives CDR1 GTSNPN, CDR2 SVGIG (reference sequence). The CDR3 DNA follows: TGTGCCTGGGGGGTTCCAGGGGGCAATTCACCCCTCCACTTT. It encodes CAWGVPGGNSPLHF. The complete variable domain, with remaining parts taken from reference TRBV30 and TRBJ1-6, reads SQTIHQWPATLVQPVGSPLSLECTVEGTSNPNLYWYRQAAGRGLQLLFYSVGIGQISSEVPQNLSASRPQDRQFILSSKKLLLSDSGFYLCAWGVPGGNSPLHFGNGTRLTVT.

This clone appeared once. As DNA, the CDR3 is TGCAGCGTTAGCGACAGAGTCTACGAGCAGTACTTC. Translating it yields CSVSDRVYEQYF. The chain employs TRBV29-1 and TRBJ2-7; a weak D match, TRBD1 (5 bases). Germline CDR1 SQVTM, CDR2 ANQGSEA. The V gene lost 5 bases and the J gene lost 3 bases, with 11 bases spanning the gap. This CDR3 contains 12 residues.

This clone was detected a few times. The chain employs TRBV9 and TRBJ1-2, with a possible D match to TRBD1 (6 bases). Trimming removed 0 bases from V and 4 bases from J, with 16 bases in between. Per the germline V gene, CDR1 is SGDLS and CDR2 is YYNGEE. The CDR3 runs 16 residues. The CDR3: CASSVDSRTTGYGYTF. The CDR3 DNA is TGTGCCAGCAGCGTAGACAGTAGGACGACAGGCTATGGCTACACCTTC.

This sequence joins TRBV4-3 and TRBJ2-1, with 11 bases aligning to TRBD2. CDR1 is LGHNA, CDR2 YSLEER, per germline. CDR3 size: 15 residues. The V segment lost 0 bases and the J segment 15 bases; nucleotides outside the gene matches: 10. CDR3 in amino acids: CASSQELAGGGIPFF. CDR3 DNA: TGCGCCAGCAGCCAAGAGCTAGCGGGGGGTGGTATACCGTTCTTC.

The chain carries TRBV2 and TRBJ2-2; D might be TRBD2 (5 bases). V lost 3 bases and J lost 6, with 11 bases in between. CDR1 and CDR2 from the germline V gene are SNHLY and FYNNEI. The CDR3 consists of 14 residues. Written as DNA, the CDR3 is TGTGCCAGCAGTGAGGTAGCGTGGGCCGGGGAGCTGTTTTTT. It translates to CASSEVAWAGELFF.

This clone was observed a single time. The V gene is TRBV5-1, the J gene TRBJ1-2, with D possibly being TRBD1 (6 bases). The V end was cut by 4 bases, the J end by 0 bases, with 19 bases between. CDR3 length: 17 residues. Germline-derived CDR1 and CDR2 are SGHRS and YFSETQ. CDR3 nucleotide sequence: TGCGCCAGCAGCATAACCGGGGGGCAGGAAGCTAACTATGGCTACACCTTC. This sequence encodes CASSITGGQEANYGYTF.

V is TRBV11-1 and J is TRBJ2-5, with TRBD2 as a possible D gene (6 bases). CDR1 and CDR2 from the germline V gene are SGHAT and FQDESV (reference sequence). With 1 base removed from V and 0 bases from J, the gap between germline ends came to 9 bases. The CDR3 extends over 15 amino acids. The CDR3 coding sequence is TGTGCCAGCAGCTTAGGTCGCGGGGACCAAGAGACCCAGTACTTC. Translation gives CASSLGRGDQETQYF.

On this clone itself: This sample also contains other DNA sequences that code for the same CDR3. CDR3 loop: CASSLGGGGTEAFF. CDR3 DNA: TGTGCCAGCAGCTTAGGTGGGGGCGGCACTGAAGCTTTCTTT. The gene calls are TRBV11-2 and TRBJ1-1; TRBD1 is a possible D gene (6 bases). Germline V gene lookup returns CDR1 SGHAT and CDR2 FQNNGV. The CDR3 extends over 14 amino acids. Trimming stripped 1 base from V and 4 bases from J, with 10 bases between. Filled out from reference TRBV11-2 and TRBJ1-1, the complete variable domain reads EAGVAQSPRYKIIEKRQSVAFWCNPISGHATLYWYQQILGQGPKLLIQFQNNGVVDDSQLPKDRFSAERLKGVDSTLKIQPAKLEDSAVYLCASSLGGGGTEAFFGQGTRLTVV.

The CDR3 DNA reads as TGTGCCATCAGTCCTGGACTAGCGGGGGTGCGCCAAGAGACCCAGTACTTC. Encoded protein: CAISPGLAGVRQETQYF. The gene calls are TRBV10-3 and TRBJ2-5; 13 bases are shared with TRBD2. Germline V gene data show CDR1 as ENHRY and CDR2 as SYGVKD. Losses at the gene ends were 5 bases for V and 1 base for J; bases not matched to a gene: 7. The CDR3 is made up of 17 amino acids.

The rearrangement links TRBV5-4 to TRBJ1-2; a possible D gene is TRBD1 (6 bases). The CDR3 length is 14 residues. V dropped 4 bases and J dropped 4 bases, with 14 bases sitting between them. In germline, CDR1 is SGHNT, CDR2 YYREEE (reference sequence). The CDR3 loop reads CASSHETGTYGYTF. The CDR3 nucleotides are TGTGCCAGCAGCCATGAGACAGGAACCTATGGCTACACCTTC.

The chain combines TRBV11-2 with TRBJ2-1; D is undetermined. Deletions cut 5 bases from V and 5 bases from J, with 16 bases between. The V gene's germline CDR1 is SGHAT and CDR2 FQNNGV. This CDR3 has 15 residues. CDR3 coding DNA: TGTGCCAGCAGCCCTCGCAGGCTTGACAACAATGAGCAGTTCTTC. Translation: CASSPRRLDNNEQFF.

The CDR3 DNA reads as TGTGCCATCAGTCTGACATTTCCCTATGGCTACACCTTC. Translated, it gives CAISLTFPYGYTF. The chain couples TRBV10-3 to TRBJ1-2; D unresolved. Germline V gene data show CDR1 as ENHRY and CDR2 as SYGVKD. The V end lost 5 bases, the J end lost 4 bases, and 11 bases lay between the germline ends. This CDR3 has 13 amino acids.

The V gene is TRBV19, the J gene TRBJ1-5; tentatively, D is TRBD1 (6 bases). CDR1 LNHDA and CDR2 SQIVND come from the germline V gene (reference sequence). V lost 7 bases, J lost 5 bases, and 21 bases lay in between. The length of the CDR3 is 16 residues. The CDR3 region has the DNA TGTGCCAGTACCCAAGCGGGACAAAGTCCCCATCAGCCCCAGCATTTT. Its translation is CASTQAGQSPHQPQHF.

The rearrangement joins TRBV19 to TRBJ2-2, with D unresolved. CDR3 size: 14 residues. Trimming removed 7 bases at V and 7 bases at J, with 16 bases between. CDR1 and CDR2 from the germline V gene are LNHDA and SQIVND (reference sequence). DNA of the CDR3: TGTGCCAGTACCATGCCAGTTTTGGTCGGGGAGCTGTTTTTT. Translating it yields CASTMPVLVGELFF.

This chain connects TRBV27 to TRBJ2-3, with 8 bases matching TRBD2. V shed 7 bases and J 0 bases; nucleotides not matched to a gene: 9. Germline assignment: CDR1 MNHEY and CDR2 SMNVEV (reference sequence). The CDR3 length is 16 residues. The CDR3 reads CASTYGGVVSTDTQYF. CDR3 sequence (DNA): TGTGCCAGCACTTACGGGGGGGTAGTAAGCACAGATACGCAGTATTTT.

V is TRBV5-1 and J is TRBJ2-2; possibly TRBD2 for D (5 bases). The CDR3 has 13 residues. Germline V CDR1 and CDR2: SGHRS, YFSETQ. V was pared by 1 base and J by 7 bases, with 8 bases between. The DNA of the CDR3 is TGCGCCAGCAGCTTGTCTGGGAGCGGGGAGCTGTTTTTT. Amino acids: CASSLSGSGELFF.

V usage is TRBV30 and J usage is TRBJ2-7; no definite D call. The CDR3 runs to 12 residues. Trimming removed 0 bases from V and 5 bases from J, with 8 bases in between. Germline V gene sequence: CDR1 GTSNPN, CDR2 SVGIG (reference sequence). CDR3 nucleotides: TGTGCCTGGAGTGTAGTAGCAAACGAGCAGTACTTC. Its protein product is CAWSVVANEQYF.

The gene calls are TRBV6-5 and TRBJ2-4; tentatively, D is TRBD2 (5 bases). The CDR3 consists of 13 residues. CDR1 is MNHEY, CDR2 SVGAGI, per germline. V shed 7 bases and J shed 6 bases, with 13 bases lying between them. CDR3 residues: CASTPWAGNIQYF. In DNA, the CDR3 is TGTGCCAGCACCCCGTGGGCGGGAAACATTCAGTACTTC.

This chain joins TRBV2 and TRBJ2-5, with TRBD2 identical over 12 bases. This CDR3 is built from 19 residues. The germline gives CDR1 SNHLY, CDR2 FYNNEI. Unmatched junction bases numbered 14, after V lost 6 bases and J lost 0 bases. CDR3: CASRRSGTSGLSYQETQYF. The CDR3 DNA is TGTGCCAGCAGGAGGTCCGGGACTAGCGGGTTATCGTACCAAGAGACCCAGTACTTC.

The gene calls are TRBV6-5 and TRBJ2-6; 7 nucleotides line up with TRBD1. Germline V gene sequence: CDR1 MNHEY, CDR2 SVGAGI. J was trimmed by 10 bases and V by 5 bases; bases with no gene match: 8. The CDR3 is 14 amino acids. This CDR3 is CASSPSGTANVLTF. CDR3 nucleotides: TGTGCCAGCAGTCCATCCGGGACAGCGAACGTCCTGACTTTC.

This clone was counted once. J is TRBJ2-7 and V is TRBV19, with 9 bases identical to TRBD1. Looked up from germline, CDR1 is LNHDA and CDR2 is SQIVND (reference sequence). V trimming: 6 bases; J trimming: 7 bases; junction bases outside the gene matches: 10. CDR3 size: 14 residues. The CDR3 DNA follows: TGTGCCAGTAGCACTGGGACAGGGTCCTGGGAGCAGTACTTC. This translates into CASSTGTGSWEQYF.

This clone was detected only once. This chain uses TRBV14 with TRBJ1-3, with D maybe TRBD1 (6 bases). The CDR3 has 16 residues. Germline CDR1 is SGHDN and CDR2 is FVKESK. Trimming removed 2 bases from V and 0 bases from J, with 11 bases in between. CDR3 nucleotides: TGTGCCAGCAGCCAACCGGGACACCACTCTGGAAACACCATATATTTT. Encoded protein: CASSQPGHHSGNTIYF.